Presented here are 31 T cell receptor beta chains from one specimen sequenced in a study of early T cells in non-severe SARS-CoV-2 infection. TCRdb ran MiXCR on the 5' RACE reads and lists one entry per CDR3 protein. The top ten hold approximately 4.7% of the sample, which has approximately 97,000 distinct CDR3 sequences, roughly 11% seen once. Sequencing was performed on whole blood, taken at baseline. These receptor sequences come from an adult who was a healthcare worker with PCR-confirmed SARS-CoV-2 infection or an uninfected control (not recorded which).

This clonotype has only a few counts. The rearrangement links TRBV7-8 to TRBJ2-2; D is undetermined. Looked up from germline, CDR1 is SGHVS and CDR2 is FQNEAQ. The length of the CDR3 is 15 residues. V gave up 5 bases and J gave up 0 bases, with 10 bases separating them. CDR3 amino acids: CASSIGRTNTGELFF. Written as DNA, the CDR3 is TGTGCCAGCAGCATCGGACGGACGAACACCGGGGAGCTGTTTTTT.

This clonotype was seen ten or more times. V is TRBV21-1 and J is TRBJ2-7; the table's D call, TRBD1, has no DNA check behind it. TRBV21-1 is recorded as a pseudogene. This CDR3 contains 15 residues. CDR3 residues: CASSVTGQSSYEQYF. DNA of the CDR3: TGTGCCAGCAGTGTAACCGGACAGAGCTCCTACGAGCAGTACTTC.

This clonotype showed up just a few times. V and J are TRBV7-2 and TRBJ2-1, with 8 bases aligning to TRBD2. Trimming cost V 4 bases and J 10 bases; bases outside gene matches: 12. This CDR3 is built from 15 residues. Germline lookup yields CDR1 SGHTA and CDR2 FQGNSA. The CDR3 reads CASSYPGTRRGEQFF. The CDR3 DNA reads as TGTGCCAGCAGCTACCCCGGGACTAGGAGAGGCGAGCAGTTCTTC. The full variable domain, in which reference TRBV7-2 and TRBJ2-1 provide the parts outside the CDR3, is GAGVSQSPSNKVTEKGKDVELRCDPISGHTALYWYRQSLGQGLEFLIYFQGNSAPDKSGLPSDRFSAERTGGSVSTLTIQRTQQEDSAVYLCASSYPGTRRGEQFFGPGTRLTVL.

V is TRBV6-2 or TRBV6-3 and J is TRBJ2-3; 9 positions agree with TRBD1. This CDR3 has 14 residues. V lost 5 bases, J lost 4 bases, and 4 bases stayed unmatched. Per germline, CDR1 MNHEY and CDR2 SVGEGT. CDR3 sequence: CASSAGTGSDTQYF. DNA of the CDR3: TGTGCCAGCAGTGCCGGGACAGGGTCAGATACGCAGTATTTT.

Ten or more counts support this clonotype. The V gene is TRBV6-5, the J gene TRBJ1-6, with D perhaps TRBD1 (5 bases). CDR1 is MNHEY, CDR2 SVGAGI, per germline. V dropped 10 bases and J dropped 7 bases, with 14 bases sitting between them. CDR3 length: 13 amino acids. The CDR3 loop is CAKIYRGNSPLHF. The CDR3 DNA reads TGTGCCAAGATCTACCGGGGGAATTCACCCCTCCACTTT.

There are many counts of this clonotype. The chain has TRBV19 and TRBJ2-2; D is possibly TRBD1 (5 bases). The CDR3 is 16 amino acids. Germline CDR1 reads LNHDA; CDR2 reads SQIVND (reference sequence). V was trimmed by 2 bases and J by 3 bases, leaving 13 bases between them. The chain's CDR3 is CASSILTGVHTGELFF. As DNA, the CDR3 is TGTGCCAGTAGTATATTAACAGGAGTACACACCGGGGAGCTGTTTTTT.

The chain uses TRBV7-9 and TRBJ2-2, with D unclear. From germline, CDR1 is SEHNR and CDR2 FQNEAQ (reference sequence). V was trimmed by 5 bases and J by 5 bases, leaving 6 bases between them. The CDR3 is 12 residues long. CDR3 DNA: TGTGCCAGCAGCCCACTGACCGGGGAGCTGTTTTTT. Translation gives CASSPLTGELFF.

The rearrangement links TRBV24-1 to TRBJ2-2, with D possibly matching TRBD1 (6 bases). Per the germline V gene, CDR1 is KGHDR and CDR2 is SFDVKD. Trimming shortened V by 4 bases and J by 3 bases, and 17 bases separated the two germline ends. The CDR3 loop spans 17 amino acids. The CDR3 sequence is CATSDRDTVLDTGELFF. For the CDR3, the DNA is TGTGCCACCAGTGACCGGGACACCGTTTTGGACACCGGGGAGCTGTTTTTT.

At least ten counts were recorded for this clonotype. The CDR3 reads CASSATGLSFYEQYF. CDR3 sequence (DNA): TGTGCCAGTAGTGCTACGGGACTTAGTTTCTACGAGCAGTACTTC. This chain links TRBV19 with TRBJ2-7; a weak D match, TRBD2 (6 bases). The CDR3 totals 15 residues. V was trimmed by 5 bases and J by 3 bases, leaving 17 bases between them. Per germline, CDR1 LNHDA and CDR2 SQIVND (reference sequence).

As to this clonotype: A much larger clone differs by one base, so this may be a read error. V and J are TRBV25-1 and TRBJ2-5; D remains ambiguous. The CDR3 sequence is 11 residues long. Germline V gene lookup returns CDR1 MGHDK and CDR2 SYGVNS. This CDR3 reads CASSQQETKYF. The CDR3 nucleotides read TGTGCCAGCAGCCAACAAGAGACCAAGTACTTC.

The rearrangement links TRBV3-1 to TRBJ2-1, with D possibly being TRBD2 (6 bases). The V and J ends lost 1 base and 10 bases respectively, with 8 bases between them. CDR1 and CDR2 (germline): LGHDT, YNNKEL (reference sequence). There are 12 residues in the CDR3. CDR3 amino acids: CASSQAGGEQFF. The CDR3 DNA sequence: TGTGCCAGCAGCCAAGCCGGAGGGGAGCAGTTCTTC.

In its sample, this clonotype was seen many times. The chain is built from TRBV20-1 and TRBJ1-2, with a tentative D call TRBD1 (5 bases). The V end lost 1 base, the J end lost 4 bases, and 16 bases lay between the germline ends. Germline assignment: CDR1 DFQATT and CDR2 SNEGSKA (reference sequence). CDR3 length: 15 residues. CDR3 sequence (DNA): TGCAGTGCTAGAGTTAGGCAGGGTGGAAGCTATGGCTACACCTTC. Translated, it gives CSARVRQGGSYGYTF.

Ten or more counts support this clonotype. V gene TRBV20-1 combines with J gene TRBJ2-6; D gene uncertain. The CDR3 runs to 16 residues. Trimming stripped 0 bases from V and 0 bases from J, with 9 bases between. Looked up from germline, CDR1 is DFQATT and CDR2 is SNEGSKA (reference sequence). The CDR3 spells CSARDRVNSGANVLTF. CDR3 sequence (DNA): TGCAGTGCTAGAGATCGTGTGAACTCTGGGGCCAACGTCCTGACTTTC.

In its sample, this clonotype was seen a few times. V gene TRBV10-3 combines with J gene TRBJ1-1, with D perhaps matching TRBD1 (6 bases). V lost 2 bases and J 0 bases, leaving 7 bases between the germline ends. Germline lookup yields CDR1 ENHRY and CDR2 SYGVKD. The CDR3 has 14 amino acids. This CDR3 is CAISEGQMNTEAFF. DNA of the CDR3: TGTGCCATCAGTGAGGGACAGATGAACACTGAAGCTTTCTTT.

In its sample, this clonotype was seen a few times. The chain combines TRBV27 with TRBJ2-1; 12 bases are a match to TRBD2. The CDR3 spans 15 residues. CDR1 and CDR2 (germline): MNHEY, SMNVEV (reference sequence). With 5 bases clipped from V and 7 bases from J, the junction kept 6 bases outside the gene matches. DNA for the CDR3: TGTGCCAGCAGTCCCCGACTAGCGGGAGCAAATGAGCAGTTCTTC. Translating it yields CASSPRLAGANEQFF.

The genes are TRBV7-2 and TRBJ2-3, with D maybe TRBD2 (5 bases). The length of the CDR3 is 14 residues. V was trimmed by 5 bases and J by 8 bases, leaving 17 bases between them. CDR1 is SGHTA, CDR2 FQGNSA, per germline. The CDR3 is CASSGATLSGTQYF. The CDR3 DNA sequence: TGTGCCAGCAGCGGAGCGACCCTGAGCGGTACGCAGTATTTT.

This clonotype came up many times. The rearrangement links TRBV6-1 to TRBJ2-1, with no clear D. CDR3 length: 12 residues. Germline V CDR1 and CDR2: MNHNS, SASEGT. V was clipped by 8 bases and J by 4 bases, with 9 bases between them. For the CDR3, the DNA is TGTGCCAGCGACTCCGGGTACAATGAGCAGTTCTTC. It specifies CASDSGYNEQFF.

V and J are TRBV27 and TRBJ2-3; a possible D gene is TRBD2 (6 bases). Germline V gene data show CDR1 as MNHEY and CDR2 as SMNVEV (reference sequence). There are 14 residues in the CDR3. V was pared by 6 bases and J by 2 bases, with 12 bases between. This chain's CDR3 is CASRRDVATDTQYF. Here the CDR3 DNA reads TGTGCCAGCAGGCGGGACGTCGCCACAGATACGCAGTATTTT.

This clonotype was seen only a few times. V gene TRBV4-3 combines with J gene TRBJ2-3; TRBD1 matches at 7 bases. CDR3 length: 15 residues. Per the germline V gene, CDR1 is LGHNA and CDR2 is YSLEER. The V segment lost 0 bases and the J segment 2 bases; nucleotides outside the gene matches: 2. CDR3 nucleotides: TGCGCCAGCAGCCAAGACGGGACAGTCACAGATACGCAGTATTTT. Residues: CASSQDGTVTDTQYF.

This clonotype was seen repeatedly, ten times or more. V and J are TRBV11-2 and TRBJ2-7; 7 bases map to TRBD2. The V gene end was trimmed by 2 bases and the J gene end by 0 bases; junction bases not matched to a gene: 7. This CDR3 is built from 16 residues. Looked up from germline, CDR1 is SGHAT and CDR2 is FQNNGV. CDR3 region: CASSLRGTSASYEQYF. The CDR3 DNA follows: TGTGCCAGCAGCTTACGAGGCACTAGCGCCTCCTACGAGCAGTACTTC.

This clonotype has ten or more counts. This chain uses TRBV9 with TRBJ1-1; the D is unclear. V lost 2 bases and J lost 5, with 10 bases in between. Germline V gene lookup returns CDR1 SGDLS and CDR2 YYNGEE. This CDR3 is 13 amino acids long. The CDR3 loop is CASSVGLRTEAFF. Here the CDR3 DNA reads TGTGCCAGCAGCGTCGGTTTAAGGACTGAAGCTTTCTTT.

The chain has TRBV7-2 and TRBJ1-1, with D maybe TRBD1 (6 bases). The germline gives CDR1 SGHTA, CDR2 FQGNSA. The CDR3 has 13 residues. V was cut by 7 bases and J by 6 bases, with 15 bases left in between. The DNA for the CDR3 is TGTGCCAGCACCCTCGGGGACAACCCTGAAGCTTTCTTT. As protein: CASTLGDNPEAFF.

The genes are TRBV5-6 and TRBJ1-1; 7 bases fit TRBD1. Germline-derived CDR1 and CDR2 are SGHDT and YYEEEE. V dropped 4 bases and J dropped 3; count of bases not matched to a gene: 6. This CDR3 has 14 amino acids. The CDR3 loop reads CASSTDRWDTEAFF. CDR3 coding DNA: TGTGCCAGCAGCACGGACAGGTGGGACACTGAAGCTTTCTTT.

This clonotype occurred a few times. The chain uses TRBV6-1 and TRBJ2-7; 9 bases fit TRBD1. Germline-derived CDR1 and CDR2 are MNHNS and SASEGT. V was clipped by 6 bases and J by 0 bases; unmatched bases: 12. The CDR3 has 17 amino acids. The CDR3 loop reads CASRRPGQGLSSYEQYF. The CDR3, as DNA: TGTGCCAGCAGGAGACCGGGACAGGGTTTGAGCTCCTACGAGCAGTACTTC.

This clonotype was recorded at least ten times. The CDR3 protein is CSARDWAPKRTQAGPPYEQYF. CDR3 sequence (DNA): TGCAGTGCTAGAGATTGGGCCCCAAAGCGAACCCAGGCAGGTCCTCCCTACGAGCAGTACTTC. The chain is built from TRBV20-1 and TRBJ2-7, with D hard to call. V lost 0 bases and J 2 bases, leaving 32 bases between the germline ends. The CDR3 covers 21 residues. Germline V gene data show CDR1 as DFQATT and CDR2 as SNEGSKA (reference sequence).

This clonotype was seen at least ten times. The genes are TRBV7-2 and TRBJ2-2; TRBD1 agrees at 8 bases. This CDR3 spans 18 amino acids. The germline gives CDR1 SGHTA, CDR2 FQGNSA. V was clipped by 1 base and J by 0 bases; unmatched bases: 7. CDR3 DNA sequence: TGTGCCAGCAGCTTAGGCGGACAGGGACTTGCGAACACCGGGGAGCTGTTTTTT. It codes for CASSLGGQGLANTGELFF.

This rearrangement joins TRBV20-1 to TRBJ1-1, with D hard to call. The CDR3 consists of 15 residues. Germline CDR1 DFQATT, CDR2 SNEGSKA (reference sequence). The V gene lost 5 bases and the J gene lost 6 bases, with 22 bases spanning the gap. The CDR3 loop reads CSALTDLGIVSEAFF. DNA for the CDR3: TGCAGTGCTCTTACTGACCTTGGGATCGTATCTGAAGCTTTCTTT.

V and J are TRBV3-1 and TRBJ2-1; the match to TRBD2 covers 11 bases. The length of the CDR3 is 18 residues. The V segment lost 0 bases and the J segment 0 bases; nucleotides outside the gene matches: 4. Germline-derived CDR1 and CDR2 are LGHDT and YNNKEL (reference sequence). Here the CDR3 reads CASSQDRLAGSSYNEQFF. The CDR3 DNA sequence: TGTGCCAGCAGCCAAGACCGACTAGCGGGAAGCTCCTACAATGAGCAGTTCTTC.

This clonotype was detected many times. This rearrangement joins TRBV18 to TRBJ2-1; 8 bases are a match to TRBD2. This CDR3 has 15 residues. Germline assignment: CDR1 KGHSH and CDR2 LQKENI. The junction had 6 bases not matched to a gene; V was cut back by 3 bases and J by 5 bases. CDR3 region: CASSPQLAENNEQFF. For the CDR3, the DNA is TGTGCCAGCTCACCCCAACTAGCGGAAAACAATGAGCAGTTCTTC.

This clonotype has more than one count but fewer than ten. The chain couples TRBV2 to TRBJ1-2, with D unclear. The ends were cut back, 7 bases at V and 0 bases at J, with 12 bases in the middle. The CDR3 sequence is 14 residues long. The germline gives CDR1 SNHLY, CDR2 FYNNEI. CDR3 loop: CASISSKANYGYTF. CDR3 DNA sequence: TGTGCCAGCATCAGTAGCAAAGCTAACTATGGCTACACCTTC.

The chain carries TRBV18 and TRBJ1-1; 9 bases are a match to TRBD1. V lost 5 bases and J lost 7; bases outside the gene matches: 8. This CDR3 spans 14 amino acids. Germline CDR1 and CDR2: KGHSH and LQKENI. The CDR3 loop reads CASSSPDRGHEAFF. The CDR3 nucleotides read TGTGCCAGCTCATCCCCGGACAGGGGACATGAAGCTTTCTTT.